This T cell receptor beta chain stems from a study of T cells in Graves' hyperthyroidism and ophthalmopathy. The table lists this clonotype with many counts. Its matching antigen is unknown. CDR3 length: 15 amino acids. Germline V CDR1 and CDR2: SGHRS, YFSETQ. Trimming cost V 0 bases and J 5 bases; bases outside gene matches: 6. It was RNA transcripts that yielded the amplified TCR beta CDR3 regions. Initially, a first-round RT-PCR of the TCR CDR3 employed the HTBI primer set. TCRdb independently ran MiXCR on the multiplex PCR reads; one entry per CDR3 protein. The table lists roughly 280,000 distinct CDR3 sequences, more than 15% of them singletons. Study conclusions and caveats: Blood held most thyroid clonotypes expanded above 0.001 frequency.

The chain is built from TRBV5-1 and TRBJ2-5; 8 nucleotides match TRBD1. The receptor was derived from a woman aged 60-70 years with Graves' ophthalmopathy. Source material: blood. The CDR3, as DNA: TGCGCCAGCAGCTTGGACGGGACAGGTGGGGAGACCCAGTACTTC. Protein sequence: CASSLDGTGGETQYF.